The entry below gives a single T cell receptor beta chain sequence along with its context. This clone was detected many times. Which antigen it targets is not known. Base qualities are missing; no much larger clone stands one base away. Before undergoing thyroid surgery, none of the patients had been given any kind of treatment. Using T-cell receptor beta sequencing, the researchers looked back retrospectively at clinical samples from patients, gathered between about 2011 and 2019. Libraries were made using PCR. The run used an Illumina HiSeq 4000. High-throughput sequencing was used to profile the TCR beta-chain CDR3 region of every patient. The paper's processing steps were these. CDR3 differences across clinicopathological groups were used to build a classifier for discriminating distant-metastatic papillary thyroid cancer patients. To measure repertoire diversity the researchers used the Shannon index, while the Morisita-Horn index served to gauge how similar the tumor and blood repertoires were. TCRdb itself trimmed the public reads at Q25 with fastp, ran MiXCR and retained productive beta chains. The V and J calls were not made by the authors but by TCRdb's processing. The sample records 50,000 to 70,000 clones, roughly 4% of which are singletons. The ten largest clones represent around 22% of the sample.

The data originate from a study of metastatic and nonmetastatic thyroid tumors (dated by TCRdb to the early 2020s). The study in broad terms: Repertoires were compared across peripheral blood and tumor or nodule tissue samples from malignant and benign thyroid patients.

V drops 5 bases and J drops 2 bases, leaving 16 bases in between. Via the germline V gene (reference sequence), CDR1 is LNHDA and CDR2 SQIVND. There are 15 amino acids in the CDR3, from cysteine to phenylalanine inclusive. Just the 45-base CDR3 DNA is kept, in frame starting at base 1. Broader findings and caveats from the paper: TCR beta diversity was reported as significantly higher in malignant tumors than in benign nodules, in both blood and tumor samples.

This clonotype was sampled from a female donor with papillary thyroid cancer or a benign thyroid nodule (not recorded which). Some clones in this sample may be carry-over from other donors' samples. The chain is encoded by TRBV19 joined to TRBJ2-7; a tentative D call is TRBD1 (6 bases match). The material sequenced was blood. The DNA reads as follows: TGTGCCAGTAGTGCCCAGGACAGCCTCCCCTACGAGCAGTACTTC. It is translated as CASSAQDSLPYEQYF.